Listed here is a single T cell receptor beta chain. Its antigen is undetermined. Time point of the sample: cycle 4 day 1 (C4D1), after 5 to 7 weeks of nivolumab. There was relapse after autologous stem cell transplantation in every patient, and there was variation in brentuximab vedotin exposure. Germline CDR1 reads SGDLS; CDR2 reads YYNGEE. The CDR3 is 17 residues long. Trimming cost V 3 bases and J 1 base; bases outside gene matches: 9. The data stem from a study of PD-1 blockade in classical Hodgkin lymphoma. Overall study context: Nivolumab dosed at 3 mg/kg went to patients intravenously every 2 weeks. Study-wide points: Significant TCR diversity gains by C4D1 occurred in CD4+ but not CD8+ cells.

The repertoire was sequenced with immunoSEQ multiplex PCR; TCRdb's copy has only in-frame clones and lacks some. The sample contains about 92,000 clones, about 83% of which appear only once. This chain joins TRBV9 and TRBJ1-3, with 8 nucleotides matching TRBD1. This TCR derives from a human donor with classical Hodgkin lymphoma. Sequenced here: peripheral blood mononuclear cells (PBMCs), sampled before the fourth cycle of nivolumab. CDR3 DNA sequence: TGTGCCAGCAGCGAGGACAGGGAGCGTATTTCTGGAAACACCATATATTTT. It is translated as CASSEDRERISGNTIYF.